This TCR beta chain was identified during a study of blood T cell repertoires in COVID-19. About the study: Acute and convalescent COVID-19 specimens originated in the United States, Italy and Spain. Nucleic acid was either cDNA or gDNA, and it came from T cells, B-cell-depleted T cells, or PBMCs.

In the original analysis: Researchers report that nucleated cell counts were estimated from reference gene primer amplification. Assay used: immunoSEQ multiplex PCR; TCRdb lists only in-frame clones, some missing. V, J and clone size are those of that table, while D and trimming were read from the DNA. The sample contains about 120,000 clones, more than 90% of which appear only once. CDR3 length: 13 residues. V lost 4 bases to trimming and J lost 5 bases, with 11 bases between them. The chain recombines TRBV12-3 or TRBV12-4 with TRBJ1-1, with no clear D. Material for sequencing was peripheral blood. This sequence was found in a man aged 50-59 years with active COVID-19. The DNA for the CDR3 is TGTGCCAGCAGTTCGTCAAGAGGGACTGAAGCTTTCTTT. It is translated as CASSSSRGTEAFF.